This T cell receptor (beta chain) was captured by sequencing in a study of blood T cell repertoires in COVID-19 (dated by TCRdb to 2020 to 2021). About the full investigation: Collaborator samples came from the United States, Italy and Spain and covered acute and convalescent phases of COVID-19. The prospective study material was composed of cDNA or gDNA derived from T cells, B-cell-depleted T cells, or PBMCs. Deeply sampled blood TCRbeta repertoires from subjects exposed to, actively infected with, or recovered from COVID-19 were included in the dataset. The repertoires were released in a freely available public database meant as a resource for research on the immune response to SARS-CoV-2. The samples were drawn from the first 160 participants of the ongoing ImmuneRACE study and from roughly 1,300 subjects provided by 6 global collaborators. Nearly every sample came with metadata listing a de-identified subject ID, COVID-19 status, age in years and sex. Where available, HLA class I and class II types were obtained from metadata supplied by the sample provider rather than from assay-based typing. Results and caveats for the whole study, not just this receptor: The quantity of clinical and demographic metadata differed by source and by participant and was supplied without curation.

CDR1 and CDR2 were assigned from the germline V gene as SGHAT and FQNNGV. The cysteine opens and the phenylalanine closes a CDR3 of 14 amino acids. The retained sequence is limited to the CDR3, 42 bases, with the frame set at the first base. V is clipped by 10 bases and J by 4 bases, and the sequence between their germline boundaries is 19 bases long. Participants in the prospective study were aged roughly 18 to 100 years, lived in 24 United States geographic areas, and enrolled through a virtual design. In the prospective study, participants were assigned to cohorts based on the clinical history participants reported in a screening survey and a study questionnaire. Exposed participants had been in contact, within 2 weeks of entering the study, with a person who had a PCR-confirmed or clinician-diagnosed case of COVID-19. Each participant in the prospective study had whole blood, serum and a nasopharyngeal or oropharyngeal swab collected by mobile phlebotomists. Participants in the prospective study had the option to provide additional blood draws and questionnaires over a roughly two-month period. Blood samples from the prospective study were shipped frozen or at room temperature prior to DNA extraction.

On this clone itself: Its recognized antigen is unknown. Nothing much larger sits one base from this clone, and base qualities are not available.

TCRbeta CDR3 regions were amplified from genomic DNA using the immunoSEQ Assay, a bias-controlled multiplex PCR. In the paper's pipeline: Within the assay, amplification of reference gene primers was used to estimate how many nucleated cells each sample contained. To quantify the absolute abundance of each unique TCRbeta CDR3 rearrangement, sequence reads were collapsed and filtered. For each sample, productive Simpson clonality was calculated as the square root of Simpson's diversity index across productive rearrangements. In its TCRdb copy, this immuneACCESS table keeps in-frame sequences only and misses some clones. Where compared with another copy, unresolved V genes explain less than half of these, and the others have no known cause. That table furnishes V, J and clone size, whereas the DNA furnished D and trimming. The sample table holds 200,000 to 250,000 clones, of which about 90% were seen once. The ten largest clones capture over 12% of the sample.

The TCR comes from a man aged 25 to 40 who had been exposed to COVID-19. Recombination connected TRBV11-2 to TRBJ1-2; tentative D gene TRBD1, with 6 bases matching. The sequenced material came from PBMCs or T cells enriched from blood (not recorded which). The sequenced DNA is TGTGCCACCTCCCAGGGGATCCCATTCTATGGCTACACCTTC. Its protein product is CATSQGIPFYGYTF. The CDR3 plus the reference TRBV11-2 and TRBJ1-2 genes for the other parts give the full variable domain: EAGVAQSPRYKIIEKRQSVAFWCNPISGHATLYWYQQILGQGPKLLIQFQNNGVVDDSQLPKDRFSAERLKGVDSTLKIQPAKLEDSAVYLCATSQGIPFYGYTFGSGTRLTVV.